Following are 17 T cell receptor beta chains from one sample sequenced in a study of naive and memory T cell subsets. Broader study findings: A few larger clonotypes appeared in naive repertoires, especially CD8, possibly memory cells re-expressing CD45RA.

Their antigens are not known. An equimolar mix of two oligonucleotides served as the beta constant-region primer for TRBC1 and TRBC2. Four rounds of PCR amplified the ligated cDNA using nested alpha and beta constant-region primers plus SP2. A single record per CDR3 protein comes from TCRdb applying MiXCR to the UMI-ligation and nested PCR reads. The sample includes 150,000 or so distinct CDR3 sequences, about 20% of them seen just once. The sequencing sample was made of naive CD4+ T cells from blood. These receptors all stem from a human donor in good health.

This clonotype appeared a few times. The V and J genes are TRBV5-1 and TRBJ2-7, with 12 bases that match TRBD1. Germline-derived CDR1 and CDR2 are SGHRS and YFSETQ. V was pared by 4 bases and J by 5 bases, with 7 bases of the junction left unmatched. The CDR3 runs 15 residues. CDR3 sequence: CASSPGDRGPHEQYF. The CDR3 coding sequence is TGCGCCAGCAGCCCCGGGGACAGGGGGCCCCACGAGCAGTACTTC.

The chain links TRBV5-1 to TRBJ2-3, with 12 bases fitting TRBD2. Germline CDR1 SGHRS, CDR2 YFSETQ. The CDR3 covers 18 residues. V was clipped by 2 bases and J by 3 bases; unmatched bases: 10. CDR3 nucleotides: TGCGCCAGCAGCTTCCCTAGCGGGAGGGCCTCCTGGACAGATACGCAGTATTTT. It translates to CASSFPSGRASWTDTQYF.

The V call is TRBV6-5, the J call TRBJ2-1; 7 bases are a match to TRBD2. CDR1 and CDR2 from the germline V gene are MNHEY and SVGAGI. V lost 2 bases and J lost 4; bases outside the gene matches: 5. The CDR3 has 15 amino acids. CDR3 sequence reads: CASSYQGLTYNEQFF. In DNA, the CDR3 is TGTGCCAGCAGTTACCAGGGACTAACATACAATGAGCAGTTCTTC.

V is TRBV15 and J is TRBJ1-2; a weak D match, TRBD1 (5 bases). The germline V and J ends were trimmed by 8 bases and 6 bases, with 16 bases remaining between them. The CDR3 consists of 13 residues. Germline V gives CDR1 LNHNV, CDR2 YYDKDF (reference sequence). Here the CDR3 reads CATGHGGSNGYTF. The CDR3 bases are TGTGCCACCGGCCACGGGGGGTCCAATGGCTACACCTTC.

This clonotype occurred many times. The V and J genes are TRBV20-1 and TRBJ2-3; 9 bases are shared with TRBD2. The junction had 9 bases not matched to a gene; V was cut back by 1 base and J by 7 bases. The CDR3 consists of 15 residues. CDR1 and CDR2 (germline): DFQATT, SNEGSKA (reference sequence). CDR3 sequence reads: CSARVPSGTVHTQYF. The CDR3, as DNA: TGCAGTGCTAGAGTACCTAGCGGGACCGTGCATACGCAGTATTTT.

The J gene is TRBJ2-7, the V gene TRBV28, with 7 nucleotides matching TRBD2. The length of the CDR3 is 15 residues. After removal of 5 bases from V and 1 base from J, the junction contained 8 bases not matched to a gene. Per the germline V gene, CDR1 is MDHEN and CDR2 is SYDVKM. This CDR3 reads CASSKPRGLSYEQYF. DNA of the CDR3: TGTGCCAGCAGTAAACCTAGGGGACTATCCTACGAGCAGTACTTC.

V usage is TRBV7-3 and J usage is TRBJ1-6; D remains ambiguous. With 0 bases removed from V and 6 bases from J, the gap between germline ends came to 12 bases. CDR1 and CDR2 (germline): SGHTA, FQGTGA. The CDR3 is 16 amino acids. The CDR3 DNA reads as TGTGCCAGCAGCTTAACCCGACGTGGAACTAATTCACCCCTCCACTTT. Its protein is CASSLTRRGTNSPLHF.

This clonotype was observed at least ten times. This rearrangement joins TRBV7-9 to TRBJ2-7; 8 nucleotides line up with TRBD1. The CDR3 contains 13 residues. V gave up 6 bases and J gave up 5 bases; unmatched junction bases: 6. Germline CDR1 is SEHNR and CDR2 is FQNEAQ (reference sequence). This chain's CDR3 is CASRATGVDEQYF. The CDR3 region has the DNA TGTGCCAGCAGGGCGACAGGGGTAGACGAGCAGTACTTC.

With respect to this clonotype: This could be a read error, since a much larger clone is one nucleotide away. The genes are TRBV29-1 and TRBJ2-3; the match to TRBD2 covers 15 bases. The germline V gene encodes CDR1 SQVTM and CDR2 ANQGSEA. CDR3 length equals 19 residues. CDR3 sequence (DNA): TGCAGCGTTGTCGCGGGACTAGCGGGAGGTCTAGGAGTTTTGGATACGCACTATTTT. Translating it yields CSVVAGLAGGLGVLDTHYF.

This clonotype showed up just a few times. The chain is built from TRBV4-1 and TRBJ2-1; 15 bases fit TRBD2. CDR1 and CDR2 from the germline V gene are MGHRA and YSYEKL. This CDR3 contains 19 residues. Germline trimming cut 4 bases from V and 3 bases from J; bases unmatched to any gene: 10. CDR3 sequence (DNA): TGCGCCAGCAGCCGGCTCGGACTAGCGGGAGGGCCGGGCTACAATGAGCAGTTCTTC. Amino acid sequence: CASSRLGLAGGPGYNEQFF.

This clonotype was seen more than once but under ten times. The rearrangement joins TRBV5-1 to TRBJ2-1, with TRBD2 identical over 8 bases. V trimming: 6 bases; J trimming: 5 bases; junction bases outside the gene matches: 7. CDR1 and CDR2 (germline): SGHRS, YFSETQ. The CDR3 runs to 14 residues. The CDR3 reads CASKPRTSNNEQFF. DNA of the CDR3: TGCGCCAGCAAGCCTAGGACTAGCAACAATGAGCAGTTCTTC.

This clonotype turned up a few times. The genes are TRBV11-3 and TRBJ2-6; perhaps TRBD2 as D (5 bases). Trimming took 4 bases from V and 1 from J, leaving 17 bases between them. The CDR3 is 18 residues long. The germline gives CDR1 SGHNT, CDR2 YENEEA. This CDR3 reads CASSSRNLRGSGANVLTF. As DNA, the CDR3 is TGTGCCAGCAGCTCGAGGAATCTTCGGGGATCTGGGGCCAACGTCCTGACTTTC.

The chain employs TRBV20-1 and TRBJ1-5, with D tentatively TRBD1 (5 bases). The germline V gene encodes CDR1 DFQATT and CDR2 SNEGSKA (reference sequence). This CDR3 is built from 13 residues. V lost 3 bases, J lost 4 bases, and 10 bases lay in between. This CDR3 reads CSARGWGNQPQHF. CDR3 nucleotide sequence: TGCAGTGCTAGGGGCTGGGGGAATCAGCCCCAGCATTTT.

This chain connects TRBV10-3 to TRBJ2-5, with 7 bases fitting TRBD2. Unmatched junction bases numbered 5, after V lost 6 bases and J lost 4 bases. This CDR3 is 13 amino acids long. Germline V gene sequence: CDR1 ENHRY, CDR2 SYGVKD. The DNA for the CDR3 is TGTGCCATCAGCTCCGGGGGGACAGAGACCCAGTACTTC. Translating it yields CAISSGGTETQYF.

The V gene is TRBV28, the J gene TRBJ1-2; 9 nucleotides line up with TRBD1. The junction had 10 bases not matched to a gene; V was cut back by 5 bases and J by 6 bases. In germline, CDR1 is MDHEN, CDR2 SYDVKM. This CDR3 has 15 residues. The CDR3 sequence is CASSESGTGINGYTF. In DNA form, the CDR3 reads TGTGCCAGCAGTGAATCCGGGACAGGGATTAATGGCTACACCTTC.

A few counts support this clonotype. V and J are TRBV6-5 and TRBJ1-6; unclear D gene. Germline-derived CDR1 and CDR2 are MNHEY and SVGAGI. This CDR3 region has 12 residues. V dropped 0 bases and J dropped 8 bases, with 2 bases sitting between them. Here the CDR3 DNA reads TGTGCCAGCAGTTACTCGGATTCACCCCTCCACTTT. Translating it yields CASSYSDSPLHF.

A few counts support this clonotype. The gene calls are TRBV11-2 and TRBJ2-1; D might be TRBD1 (5 bases). This CDR3 is built from 15 residues. Trimming took off 1 base at V and 5 bases at J, with 12 bases between the two ends. Germline V gives CDR1 SGHAT, CDR2 FQNNGV. CDR3: CASSLGRQWNNEQFF. The CDR3 DNA is TGTGCCAGCAGCTTAGGTCGACAGTGGAACAATGAGCAGTTCTTC. The whole variable domain, filled in from reference TRBV11-2 and TRBJ2-1, reads EAGVAQSPRYKIIEKRQSVAFWCNPISGHATLYWYQQILGQGPKLLIQFQNNGVVDDSQLPKDRFSAERLKGVDSTLKIQPAKLEDSAVYLCASSLGRQWNNEQFFGPGTRLTVL.